One sample yielded the 25 T cell receptor beta chains listed below, sequenced in a study of T cell responses to AZD1222 COVID-19 vaccine. Libraries were prepared by immunoSEQ multiplex PCR; TCRdb keeps only in-frame clonotypes and omits some of them. This table holds some 120,000 clones, 70% to 90% found once. This sample comprised peripheral blood, obtained 28 days after the second AZD1222 dose. All receptors come from an adult who received the AZD1222 COVID-19 vaccine.

V usage is TRBV6-5 and J usage is TRBJ2-5, with 7 bases identical to TRBD1. The CDR3 totals 13 residues. Germline V gene lookup returns CDR1 MNHEY and CDR2 SVGAGI. The ends lost 2 bases at V and 3 bases at J; junction bases unmatched: 0. The CDR3 loop reads CASSYDREETQYF. The CDR3 DNA reads TGTGCCAGCAGTTACGACAGGGAAGAGACCCAGTACTTC.

The J gene is TRBJ1-2, the V gene TRBV7-2; D might be TRBD1 (6 bases). CDR1 is SGHTA, CDR2 FQGNSA, per germline. Trimming removed 1 base from V and 7 bases from J, with 16 bases in between. The CDR3 is 15 residues long. CDR3 in amino acids: CASSLEPPGEVGYTF. The CDR3 nucleotides are TGTGCCAGCAGCTTAGAGCCCCCAGGGGAGGTTGGCTACACCTTC.

The V and J genes are TRBV18 and TRBJ2-3, with 10 bases aligning to TRBD1. Germline trimming cut 3 bases from V and 4 bases from J; bases unmatched to any gene: 4. The CDR3 loop spans 15 amino acids. Germline V gives CDR1 KGHSH, CDR2 LQKENI. The DNA of the CDR3 is TGTGCCAGCTCACCGCCGGGACAGGGGTCAGATACGCAGTATTTT. Residues: CASSPPGQGSDTQYF.

The V gene is TRBV5-4, the J gene TRBJ2-7; no clear D gene. Looked up from germline, CDR1 is SGHNT and CDR2 is YYREEE (reference sequence). This CDR3 is 14 amino acids long. V was cut by 6 bases and J by 3 bases, with 16 bases left in between. The CDR3 loop is CASTRREGDYEQYF. The CDR3 nucleotides are TGTGCCAGCACCCGGAGAGAAGGTGACTACGAGCAGTACTTC.

The chain's CDR3 is CASSGWTAGANVLTF. CDR3 sequence (DNA): TGTGCCAGCAGCGGATGGACCGCTGGGGCCAACGTCCTGACTTTC. The chain joins TRBV11-2 to TRBJ2-6; D call uncertain. The germline V gene encodes CDR1 SGHAT and CDR2 FQNNGV. The CDR3 has 15 amino acids. V lost 5 bases to trimming and J lost 2 bases, with 10 bases between them.

The chain links TRBV3-1 (or the pseudogene TRBV3-2) to TRBJ1-4; no definite D call. Trimming pared 1 base from V and 5 bases from J, leaving 2 bases between. Per the germline V gene, CDR1 is LGHDT and CDR2 is YNNKEL (reference sequence). The CDR3 is made up of 12 amino acids. Here the CDR3 reads CASSQVNEKLFF. For the CDR3, the DNA is TGTGCCAGCAGCCAAGTAAATGAAAAACTGTTTTTT.

The chain recombines TRBV18 with TRBJ1-6, with D perhaps TRBD1 (5 bases). V was clipped by 5 bases and J by 10 bases, with 18 bases between them. CDR1 and CDR2 from the germline V gene are KGHSH and LQKENI. The CDR3 length is 15 residues. CDR3 protein: CASSSTIGTGSPLHF. Here the CDR3 DNA reads TGTGCCAGCTCATCGACAATCGGAACAGGCTCACCCCTCCACTTT.

This clone appeared a single time. CDR3 in DNA: TGTGCTAGTGCCCCGGGACAGGGTAATGAAAAACTGTTTTTT. This translates into CASAPGQGNEKLFF. J is TRBJ1-4 and V is TRBV12-5, with 9 bases fitting TRBD1. Germline V gene lookup returns CDR1 LGHNT and CDR2 FRNRAP. Unmatched junction bases numbered 4, after V lost 7 bases and J lost 4 bases. The CDR3 length is 14 residues.

The chain is built from TRBV7-2 and TRBJ1-1; D call uncertain. Trimming removed 4 bases from V and 0 bases from J, with 9 bases in between. Germline assignment: CDR1 SGHTA and CDR2 FQGNSA. The CDR3 consists of 14 residues. The CDR3 is CASSWKVMNTEAFF. CDR3 nucleotides: TGTGCCAGCAGCTGGAAGGTGATGAACACTGAAGCTTTCTTT.

The chain joins TRBV5-4 to TRBJ1-2; D gene uncertain. The CDR3 runs to 12 residues. Trimming shortened V by 4 bases and J by 2 bases, and 6 bases separated the two germline ends. CDR1 is SGHNT, CDR2 YYREEE, per germline (reference sequence). CDR3 protein: CASSIENYGYTF. The CDR3, as DNA: TGTGCCAGCAGCATAGAAAACTATGGCTACACCTTC.

The rearrangement joins TRBV11-1 to TRBJ1-1; 7 bases agree with TRBD1. In germline, CDR1 is SGHAT, CDR2 FQDESV (reference sequence). V gave up 6 bases and J gave up 6 bases; unmatched junction bases: 10. The CDR3 has 14 amino acids. The CDR3 DNA is TGTGCCAGCAGTTCACAGGGGTGGGCTCCTGAAGCTTTCTTT. This translates into CASSSQGWAPEAFF.

The chain uses TRBV19 and TRBJ2-5; unclear D gene. Germline-derived CDR1 and CDR2 are LNHDA and SQIVND (reference sequence). The CDR3 extends over 14 amino acids. Trimming removed 1 base at V and 5 bases at J, with 11 bases between. The CDR3 reads CASSIGASGETQYF. The CDR3 bases are TGTGCCAGTAGTATAGGGGCCAGTGGGGAGACCCAGTACTTC.

The chain is built from TRBV5-1 and TRBJ2-7, with TRBD1 identical over 10 bases. Germline values: CDR1 SGHRS, CDR2 YFSETQ. The CDR3 extends over 16 amino acids. J was trimmed by 0 bases and V by 4 bases; bases with no gene match: 7. In nucleotides, the CDR3 is TGCGCCAGCAGCGGTACCGGGACAGGGGTCTCCTACGAGCAGTACTTC. Translated: CASSGTGTGVSYEQYF.

As concerns this clone: Other DNA variants within this sample encode the same CDR3. The gene calls are TRBV27 and TRBJ1-1; D is unclear. Trimming pared 3 bases from V and 1 base from J, leaving 6 bases between. This CDR3 has 13 residues. Germline CDR1 MNHEY, CDR2 SMNVEV (reference sequence). The CDR3 DNA reads TGTGCCAGCAGTTTGAAGGGGAACACTGAAGCTTTCTTT. Translated: CASSLKGNTEAFF.

This chain uses TRBV19 with TRBJ1-1; D possibly corresponds to TRBD1 (6 bases). In germline, CDR1 is LNHDA, CDR2 SQIVND (reference sequence). V dropped 4 bases and J dropped 0 bases, with 12 bases sitting between them. The CDR3 runs 15 residues. As DNA, the CDR3 is TGTGCCAGTAGTACGGGACACCTTTTGAACACTGAAGCTTTCTTT. It encodes CASSTGHLLNTEAFF.

V usage is TRBV29-1 and J usage is TRBJ2-7; 8 bases fit TRBD2. Trimming removed 3 bases from V and 2 bases from J; junction bases left unmatched: 0. CDR1 is SQVTM, CDR2 ANQGSEA, per germline. The CDR3 has 12 residues. This chain's CDR3 is CSVDSGTYEQYF. The CDR3 nucleotides read TGCAGCGTTGATAGCGGGACCTACGAGCAGTACTTC.

The chain combines TRBV24-1 with TRBJ2-5; 8 bases are a match to TRBD1. This CDR3 spans 15 amino acids. CDR1 and CDR2 from the germline V gene are KGHDR and SFDVKD. With 4 bases clipped from V and 0 bases from J, the junction kept 3 bases outside the gene matches. Here the CDR3 reads CATSETQGDQETQYF. CDR3 in DNA: TGTGCCACCAGTGAGACACAGGGGGACCAAGAGACCCAGTACTTC.

The rearrangement links TRBV29-1 to TRBJ2-7; D unresolved. The CDR3 is 13 amino acids. V lost 5 bases to trimming and J lost 5 bases, with 16 bases between them. Germline V CDR1 and CDR2: SQVTM, ANQGSEA. For the CDR3, the DNA is TGCAGCGTTTATCGTGGTGGTGGAAACGAGCAGTACTTC. It is translated as CSVYRGGGNEQYF.

This chain connects TRBV15 to TRBJ1-6; no firm D call. This CDR3 spans 15 amino acids. Germline V gene lookup returns CDR1 LNHNV and CDR2 YYDKDF (reference sequence). Trimming left V 4 bases short and J 8 bases short, with 15 bases between. The CDR3 reads CATSTSSNADSPLHF. CDR3 sequence (DNA): TGTGCCACCAGCACTTCCTCCAATGCGGATTCACCCCTCCACTTT.

V usage is TRBV5-8 and J usage is TRBJ2-3; D gene uncertain. V was cut by 4 bases and J by 2 bases, with 14 bases left in between. Germline V CDR1 and CDR2: SGHTS, YDEGEE. This CDR3 comprises 15 residues. CDR3 sequence: CASSGSSRATDTQYF. The CDR3 bases are TGTGCCAGCAGCGGATCGAGTCGGGCCACAGATACGCAGTATTTT.

The V and J genes are TRBV2 and TRBJ2-1, with 16 bases aligning to TRBD2. With 8 bases clipped from V and 11 bases from J, the junction kept 6 bases outside the gene matches. This CDR3 has 14 residues. The germline gives CDR1 SNHLY, CDR2 FYNNEI. CDR3 loop: CASQGLAGGNQQFF. The CDR3 DNA follows: TGTGCCAGCCAGGGACTAGCGGGGGGGAATCAGCAGTTCTTC.

The rearrangement uses TRBV6-2 or TRBV6-3 and TRBJ2-7; unclear D gene. V lost 0 bases to trimming and J lost 0 bases, with 6 bases between them. CDR1 is MNHEY, CDR2 SVGEGT, per germline. The CDR3 extends over 14 amino acids. DNA for the CDR3: TGTGCCAGCAGTTACTCACAGTTCTCCTACGAGCAGTACTTC. It encodes CASSYSQFSYEQYF.

This clone appeared a single time. The V and J genes are TRBV7-9 and TRBJ1-1, with D possibly matching TRBD1 (6 bases). Between the trimmed V and J ends, which lost 2 bases and 5 bases, there was a span of 15 bases. The germline V gene has CDR1 SEHNR and CDR2 FQNEAQ (reference sequence). The CDR3 spans 15 residues. The CDR3 spells CASSLRAPGVTEAFF. Written as DNA, the CDR3 is TGTGCCAGCAGCTTAAGGGCTCCAGGGGTGACTGAAGCTTTCTTT.

The chain links TRBV4-1 to TRBJ2-5, with 9 bases identical to TRBD1. There are 15 residues in the CDR3. CDR1 is MGHRA and CDR2 is YSYEKL in the germline V gene. The ends lost 6 bases at V and 4 bases at J; junction bases unmatched: 9. The CDR3 spells CASRRTGAVGETQYF. The DNA for the CDR3 is TGCGCCAGCAGGAGGACAGGGGCCGTCGGAGAGACCCAGTACTTC.

The rearrangement uses TRBV6-5 and TRBJ1-3, with D unclear. Trimming took off 0 bases at V and 1 base at J, with 7 bases between the two ends. The germline gives CDR1 MNHEY, CDR2 SVGAGI. CDR3 size: 15 residues. CDR3 coding DNA: TGTGCCAGCAGTTACTCGAGGGATTCTGGAAACACCATATATTTT. Translated, it gives CASSYSRDSGNTIYF.